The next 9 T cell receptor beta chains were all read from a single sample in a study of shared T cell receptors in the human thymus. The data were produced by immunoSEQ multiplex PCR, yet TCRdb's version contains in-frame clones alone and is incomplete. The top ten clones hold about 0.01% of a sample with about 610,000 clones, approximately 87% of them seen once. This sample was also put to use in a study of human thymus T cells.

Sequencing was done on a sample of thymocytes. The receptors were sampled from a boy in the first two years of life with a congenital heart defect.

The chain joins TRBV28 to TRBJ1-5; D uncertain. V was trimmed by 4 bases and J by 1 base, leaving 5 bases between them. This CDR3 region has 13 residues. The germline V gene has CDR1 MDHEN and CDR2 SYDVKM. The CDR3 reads CASSSRSNQPQHF. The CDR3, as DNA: TGTGCCAGCAGTTCCCGGAGCAATCAGCCCCAGCATTTT.

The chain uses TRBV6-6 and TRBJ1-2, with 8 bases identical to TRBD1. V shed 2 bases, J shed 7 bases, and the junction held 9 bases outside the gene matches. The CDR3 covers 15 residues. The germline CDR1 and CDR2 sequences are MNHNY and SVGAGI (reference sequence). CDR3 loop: CASSYQATGAGGYTF. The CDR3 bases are TGTGCCAGCAGTTACCAGGCGACAGGGGCGGGTGGCTACACCTTC.

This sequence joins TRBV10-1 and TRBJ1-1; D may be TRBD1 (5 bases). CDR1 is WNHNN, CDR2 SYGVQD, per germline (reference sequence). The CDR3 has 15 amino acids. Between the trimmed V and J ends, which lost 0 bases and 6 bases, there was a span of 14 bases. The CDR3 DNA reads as TGCGCCAGCAGTGAGTCGAAGGGGCAGATCCCTGAAGCTTTCTTT. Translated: CASSESKGQIPEAFF.

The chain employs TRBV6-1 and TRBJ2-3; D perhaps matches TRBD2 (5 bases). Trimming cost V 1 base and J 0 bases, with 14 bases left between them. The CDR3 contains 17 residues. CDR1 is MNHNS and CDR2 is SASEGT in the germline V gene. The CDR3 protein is CASSEGCDRESTDTQYF. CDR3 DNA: TGTGCCAGCAGTGAAGGGTGTGATAGGGAGAGCACAGATACGCAGTATTTT.

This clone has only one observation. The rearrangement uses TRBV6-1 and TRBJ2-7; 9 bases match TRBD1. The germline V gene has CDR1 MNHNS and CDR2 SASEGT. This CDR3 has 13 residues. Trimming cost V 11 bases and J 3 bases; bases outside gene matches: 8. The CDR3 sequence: CAVEGGQGYEQYF. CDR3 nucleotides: TGTGCCGTCGAAGGGGGACAGGGCTACGAGCAGTACTTC.

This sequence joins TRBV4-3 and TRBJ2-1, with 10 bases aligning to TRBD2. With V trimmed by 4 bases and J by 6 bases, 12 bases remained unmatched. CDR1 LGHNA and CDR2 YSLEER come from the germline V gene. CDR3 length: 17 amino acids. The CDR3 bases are TGCGCCAGCAGCCCCAAAGTCCGGCTAGCGGGAGTCAATGAGCAGTTCTTC. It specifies CASSPKVRLAGVNEQFF.

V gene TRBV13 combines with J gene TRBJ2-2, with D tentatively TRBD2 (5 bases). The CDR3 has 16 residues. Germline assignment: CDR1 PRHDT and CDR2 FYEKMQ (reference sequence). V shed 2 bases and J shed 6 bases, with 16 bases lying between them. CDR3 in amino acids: CASSLSLAGPAGELFF. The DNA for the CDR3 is TGTGCCAGCAGCTTATCTCTAGCAGGTCCAGCCGGGGAGCTGTTTTTT.

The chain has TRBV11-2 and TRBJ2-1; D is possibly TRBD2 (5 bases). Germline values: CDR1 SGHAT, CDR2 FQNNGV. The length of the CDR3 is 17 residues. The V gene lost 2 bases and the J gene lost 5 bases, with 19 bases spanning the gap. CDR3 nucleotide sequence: TGTGCCAGCAGCTTATTTCGGGGAGTTCCCCAGAACAATGAGCAGTTCTTC. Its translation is CASSLFRGVPQNNEQFF.

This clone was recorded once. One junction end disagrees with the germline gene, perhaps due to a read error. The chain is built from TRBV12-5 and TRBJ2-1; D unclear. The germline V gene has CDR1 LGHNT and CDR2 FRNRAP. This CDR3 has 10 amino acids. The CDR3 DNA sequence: TGTGCTAGTGGTTTACCATTACGGGTCTTC. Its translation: CASGLPLRVF.